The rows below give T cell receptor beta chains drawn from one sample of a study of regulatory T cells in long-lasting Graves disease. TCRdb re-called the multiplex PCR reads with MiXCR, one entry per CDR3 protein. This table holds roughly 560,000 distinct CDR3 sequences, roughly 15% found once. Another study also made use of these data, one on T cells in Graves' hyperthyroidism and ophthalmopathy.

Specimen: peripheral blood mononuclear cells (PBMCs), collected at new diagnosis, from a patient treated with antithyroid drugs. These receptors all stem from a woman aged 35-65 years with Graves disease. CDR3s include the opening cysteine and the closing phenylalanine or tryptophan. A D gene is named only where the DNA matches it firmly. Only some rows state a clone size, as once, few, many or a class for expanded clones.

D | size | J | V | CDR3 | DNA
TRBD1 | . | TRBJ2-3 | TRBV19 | CASSIPGTGSTDTQYF | TGTGCCAGTAGTATTCCCGGGACAGGCAGCACAGATACGCAGTATTTT
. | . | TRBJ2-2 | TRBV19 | CASSRVSNTGELFF | TGTGCCAGTAGTCGGGTGTCGAACACCGGGGAGCTGTTTTTT
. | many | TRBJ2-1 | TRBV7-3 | CASSQRLGLTYNEQFF | TGTGCCAGCAGCCAACGTTTAGGGCTGACCTACAATGAGCAGTTCTTC
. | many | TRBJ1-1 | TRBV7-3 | CASSLTGGYTEAFF | TGTGCCAGCAGCTTAACCGGTGGGTACACTGAAGCTTTCTTT
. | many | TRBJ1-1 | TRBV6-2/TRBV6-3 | CASSYSKAGRTEAFF | TGTGCCAGCAGTTACTCGAAAGCGGGGCGCACTGAAGCTTTCTTT
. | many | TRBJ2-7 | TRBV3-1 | CASSLSAGYEQYF | TGTGCCAGCAGCCTCTCAGCGGGCTACGAGCAGTACTTC
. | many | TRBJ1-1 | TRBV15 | CATSRDSGVTEAFF | TGTGCCACCAGCAGAGATTCAGGGGTCACTGAAGCTTTCTTT
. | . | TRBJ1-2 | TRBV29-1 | CSARHANYGYTF | TGCAGCGCCCGACATGCTAACTATGGCTACACCTTC
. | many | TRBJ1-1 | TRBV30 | CAWSAVGTLNTEAFF | TGTGCCTGGAGTGCCGTAGGGACCTTGAACACTGAAGCTTTCTTT
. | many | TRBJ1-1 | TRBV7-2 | CASSSGVQRQNTEAFF | TGTGCCAGCAGCTCAGGAGTACAGAGACAGAACACTGAAGCTTTCTTT
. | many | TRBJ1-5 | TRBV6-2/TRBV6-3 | CASSYSADPSHQPQHF | TGTGCCAGCAGTTACTCGGCGGACCCTTCCCATCAGCCCCAGCATTTT
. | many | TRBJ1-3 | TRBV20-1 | CSASDSGDSGNTIYF | TGCAGTGCTAGCGATTCGGGGGACTCTGGAAACACCATATATTTT
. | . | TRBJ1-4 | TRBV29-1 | CSAGSEKLFF | TGCAGCGCCGGTAGTGAAAAACTGTTTTTT
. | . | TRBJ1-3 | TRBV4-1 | CASSQLGTSGNTIYF | TGCGCCAGCAGCCAATTGGGGACCTCTGGAAACACCATATATTTT
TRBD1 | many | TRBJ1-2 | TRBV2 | CASDWTGGYGYTF | TGTGCCAGCGATTGGACAGGGGGATATGGCTACACCTTC
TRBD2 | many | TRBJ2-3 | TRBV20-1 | CSAGIAGRRDTQYF | TGCAGTGCTGGGATAGCGGGTCGTCGGGATACGCAGTATTTT
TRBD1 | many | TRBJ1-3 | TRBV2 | CASSDPATGDGNTIYF | TGTGCCAGCAGTGACCCTGCGACAGGGGATGGAAACACCATATATTTT
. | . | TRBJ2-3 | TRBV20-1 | CSARSGAGVTDTQYF | TGCAGTGCTAGGTCAGGGGCGGGGGTAACAGATACGCAGTATTTT
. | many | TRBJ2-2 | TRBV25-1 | CASSERADTGELFF | TGTGCCAGCAGTGAGCGGGCAGACACCGGGGAGCTGTTTTTT
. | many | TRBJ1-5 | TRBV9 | CASSVWDTGQPQHF | TGTGCCAGCAGCGTTTGGGACACAGGACAGCCCCAGCATTTT
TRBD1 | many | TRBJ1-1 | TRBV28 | CASSVTGGGNTEAFF | TGTGCCAGCAGTGTCACAGGGGGGGGGAACACTGAAGCTTTCTTT
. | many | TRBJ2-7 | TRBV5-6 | CASSLGAGIEQYF | TGTGCCAGCAGCTTGGGGGCAGGGATCGAGCAGTACTTC
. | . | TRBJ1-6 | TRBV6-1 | CASSHRAWNSPLHF | TGTGCCAGCAGCCACAGGGCGTGGAATTCACCCCTCCACTTT
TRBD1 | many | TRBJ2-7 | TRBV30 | CAWGQDSSYEQYF | TGTGCCTGGGGACAGGATTCCTCCTACGAGCAGTACTTC
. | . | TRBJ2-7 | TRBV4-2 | CASSPTWASYEQYF | TGTGCCAGCAGCCCGACTTGGGCTTCCTACGAGCAGTACTTC
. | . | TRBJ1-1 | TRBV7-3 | CASSLTVWDTEAFF | TGTGCCAGCAGCTTAACGGTGTGGGACACTGAAGCTTTCTTT
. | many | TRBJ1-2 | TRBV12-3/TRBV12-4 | CASSFGGQRGYTF | TGTGCCAGCAGTTTTGGTGGGCAGCGGGGCTACACCTTC
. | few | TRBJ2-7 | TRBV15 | CATSRGGSSQGQQYF | TGTGCCACCAGCAGAGGAGGCAGTTCCCAGGGTCAGCAGTACTTC
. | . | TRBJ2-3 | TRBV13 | CASSLRRGQGDTQYF | TGTGCCAGCAGCTTACGGCGGGGGCAGGGAGATACGCAGTATTTT
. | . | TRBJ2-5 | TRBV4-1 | CASSHDREGRETQYF | TGCGCCAGCAGCCACGACAGGGAGGGGAGAGAGACCCAGTACTTC
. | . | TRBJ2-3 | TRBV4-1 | CASSQEGRGGRTDTQYF | TGCGCCAGCAGCCAAGAGGGTAGAGGGGGGCGCACAGATACGCAGTATTTT
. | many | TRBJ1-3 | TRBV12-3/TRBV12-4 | CASSLKGPRNTIYF | TGTGCCAGCAGTTTAAAAGGGCCGAGAAACACCATATATTTT
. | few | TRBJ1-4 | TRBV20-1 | CSARAPTGQTNEKLFF | TGCAGTGCTAGAGCCCCAACAGGGCAAACTAATGAAAAACTGTTTTTT
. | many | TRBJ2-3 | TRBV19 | CASSILLAQDTQYF | TGTGCCAGTAGTATTTTGCTAGCGCAAGATACGCAGTATTTT
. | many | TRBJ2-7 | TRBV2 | CASSVTATYEQYF | TGTGCCAGCAGTGTTACAGCCACCTACGAGCAGTACTTC
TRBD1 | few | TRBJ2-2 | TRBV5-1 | CASYRGSTGELFF | TGCGCCAGCTACAGGGGGAGCACCGGGGAGCTGTTTTTT